The entry that follows covers one TCR beta chain sequence. What it recognizes is unknown. The data were taken from a study of monozygotic twins with cystic fibrosis. General observations from the study: V usage most resembled the co-twin in 13 of 16 pairs.

Deletions cut 0 bases from V and 0 bases from J, with 3 bases between. The CDR3 length is 13 residues. CDR1 and CDR2 (germline): MGHRA, YSYEKL. Some clones are missing from TCRdb's copy, which holds only in-frame ones; the method was immunoSEQ multiplex PCR. The sample yields roughly 32,000 clones, roughly 97% seen once. Specimen: blood. The rearrangement links TRBV4-1 to TRBJ2-7; D ambiguous. This receptor was obtained from a girl aged 2 to 10 with cystic fibrosis. CDR3 region: CASSQEVSYEQYF. The CDR3 DNA is TGCGCCAGCAGCCAAGAGGTCTCCTACGAGCAGTACTTC.